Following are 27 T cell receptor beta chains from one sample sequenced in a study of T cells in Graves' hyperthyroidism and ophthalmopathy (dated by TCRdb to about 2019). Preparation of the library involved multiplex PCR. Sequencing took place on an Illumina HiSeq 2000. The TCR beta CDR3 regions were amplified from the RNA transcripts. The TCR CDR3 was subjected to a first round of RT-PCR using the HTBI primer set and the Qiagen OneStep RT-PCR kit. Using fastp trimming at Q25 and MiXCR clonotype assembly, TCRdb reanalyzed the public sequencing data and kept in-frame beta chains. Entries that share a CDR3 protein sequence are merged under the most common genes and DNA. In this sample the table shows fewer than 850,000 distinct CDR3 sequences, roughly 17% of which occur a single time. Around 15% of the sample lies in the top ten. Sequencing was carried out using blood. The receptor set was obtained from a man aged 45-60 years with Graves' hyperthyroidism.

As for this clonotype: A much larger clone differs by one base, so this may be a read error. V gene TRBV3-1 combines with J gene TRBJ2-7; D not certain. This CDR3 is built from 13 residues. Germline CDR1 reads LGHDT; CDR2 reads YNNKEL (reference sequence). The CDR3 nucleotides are TGTGACAGCAGCCCCTCCTACCACTACGAGCAGTACTTC. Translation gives CDSSPSYHYEQYF.

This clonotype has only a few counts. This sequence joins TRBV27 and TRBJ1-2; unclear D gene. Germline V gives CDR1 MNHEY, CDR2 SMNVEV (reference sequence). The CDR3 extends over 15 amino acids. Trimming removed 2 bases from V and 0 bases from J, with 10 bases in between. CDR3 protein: CASSLMGLANYGYTF. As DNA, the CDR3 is TGTGCCAGCAGTTTAATGGGGTTAGCTAACTATGGCTACACCTTC.

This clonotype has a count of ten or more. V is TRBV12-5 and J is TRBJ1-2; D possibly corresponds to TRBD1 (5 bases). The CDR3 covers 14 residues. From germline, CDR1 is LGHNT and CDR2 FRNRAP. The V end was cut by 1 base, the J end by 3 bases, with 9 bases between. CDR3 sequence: CASGLAGGYYGYTF. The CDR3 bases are TGTGCTAGTGGTTTGGCGGGGGGTTACTATGGCTACACCTTC.

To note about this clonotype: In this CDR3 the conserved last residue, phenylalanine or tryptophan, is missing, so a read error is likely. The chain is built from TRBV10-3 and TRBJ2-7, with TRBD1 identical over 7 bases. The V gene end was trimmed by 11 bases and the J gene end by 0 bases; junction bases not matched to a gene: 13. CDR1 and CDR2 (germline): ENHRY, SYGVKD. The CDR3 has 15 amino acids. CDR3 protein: CAVSSKTGDSYEQYL. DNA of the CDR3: TGTGCCGTATCCAGCAAAACAGGGGACTCCTACGAGCAGTACCTC.

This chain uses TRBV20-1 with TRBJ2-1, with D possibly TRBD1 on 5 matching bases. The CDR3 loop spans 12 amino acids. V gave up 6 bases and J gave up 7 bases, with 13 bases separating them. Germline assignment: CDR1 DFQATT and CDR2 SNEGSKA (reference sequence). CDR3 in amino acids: CSARGFWNEQFF. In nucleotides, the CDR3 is TGCAGTGCAAGGGGTTTCTGGAATGAGCAGTTCTTC.

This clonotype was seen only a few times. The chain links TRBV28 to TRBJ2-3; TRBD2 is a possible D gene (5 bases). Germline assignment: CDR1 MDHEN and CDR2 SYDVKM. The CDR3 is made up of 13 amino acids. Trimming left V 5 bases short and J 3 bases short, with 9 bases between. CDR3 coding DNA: TGTGCCAGCAGTAAAAGCGGTACAGATACGCAGTATTTT. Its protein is CASSKSGTDTQYF.

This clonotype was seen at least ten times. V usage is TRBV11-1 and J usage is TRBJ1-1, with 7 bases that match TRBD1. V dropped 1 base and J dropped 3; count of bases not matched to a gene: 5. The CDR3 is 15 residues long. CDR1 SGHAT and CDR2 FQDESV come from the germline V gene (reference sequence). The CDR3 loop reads CASSLDRQGYTEAFF. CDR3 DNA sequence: TGTGCCAGCAGCTTAGATAGACAGGGATACACTGAAGCTTTCTTT.

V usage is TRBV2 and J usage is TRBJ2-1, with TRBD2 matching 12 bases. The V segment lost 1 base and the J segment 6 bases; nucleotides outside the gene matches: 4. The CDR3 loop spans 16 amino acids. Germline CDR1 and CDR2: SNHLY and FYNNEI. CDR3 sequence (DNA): TGTGCCAGCAGTGAAGTCCGGACTAGCGGGACCAATGAGCAGTTCTTC. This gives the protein CASSEVRTSGTNEQFF.

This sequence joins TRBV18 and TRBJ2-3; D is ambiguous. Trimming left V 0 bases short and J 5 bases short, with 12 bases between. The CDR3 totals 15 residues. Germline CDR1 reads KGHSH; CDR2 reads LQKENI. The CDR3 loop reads CASSPPSRMGDTQYF. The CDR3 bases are TGTGCCAGCTCACCACCGAGTCGGATGGGAGATACGCAGTATTTT.

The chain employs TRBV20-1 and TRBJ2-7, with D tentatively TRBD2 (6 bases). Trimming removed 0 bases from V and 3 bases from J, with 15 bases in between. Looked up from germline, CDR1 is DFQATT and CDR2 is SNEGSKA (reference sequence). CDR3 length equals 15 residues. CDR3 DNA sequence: TGCAGTGCTAGAGATAACGGGGGAAGGGACTACGAGCAGTACTTC. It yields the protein CSARDNGGRDYEQYF.

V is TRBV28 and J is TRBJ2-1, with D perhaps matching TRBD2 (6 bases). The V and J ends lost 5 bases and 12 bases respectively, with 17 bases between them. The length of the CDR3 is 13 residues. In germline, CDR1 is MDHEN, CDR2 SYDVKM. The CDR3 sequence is CASSPTSRAGQFF. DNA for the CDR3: TGTGCCAGCAGTCCGACCTCGAGAGCGGGGCAGTTCTTC.

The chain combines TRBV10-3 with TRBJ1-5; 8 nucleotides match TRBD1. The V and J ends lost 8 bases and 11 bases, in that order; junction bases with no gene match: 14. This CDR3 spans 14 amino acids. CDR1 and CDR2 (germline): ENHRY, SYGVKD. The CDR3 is CAIASGTGAIAQHF. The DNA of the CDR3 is TGTGCCATCGCGTCCGGGACAGGTGCAATCGCCCAGCATTTT.

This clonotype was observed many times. The CDR3, as DNA: TGTGCCAGCAGTTTAGGTCCGATGGGACTAACTGAAGCTTTCTTT. Translated: CASSLGPMGLTEAFF. The V call is TRBV27, the J call TRBJ1-1; tentatively, D is TRBD1 (5 bases). Germline-derived CDR1 and CDR2 are MNHEY and SMNVEV (reference sequence). V was pared by 2 bases and J by 5 bases, with 15 bases between. The CDR3 extends over 15 amino acids.

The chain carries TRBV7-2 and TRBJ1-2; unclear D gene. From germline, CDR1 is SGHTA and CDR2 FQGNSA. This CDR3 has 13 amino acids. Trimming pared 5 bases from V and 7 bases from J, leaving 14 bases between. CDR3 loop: CASSPYTAPGYTF. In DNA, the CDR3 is TGTGCCAGCAGCCCTTACACGGCCCCTGGCTACACCTTC.

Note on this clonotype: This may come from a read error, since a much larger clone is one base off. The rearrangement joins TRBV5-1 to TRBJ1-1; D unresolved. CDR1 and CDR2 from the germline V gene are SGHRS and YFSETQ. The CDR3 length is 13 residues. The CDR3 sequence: CASRVDRSLEALF. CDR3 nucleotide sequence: TGCGCCAGCAGGGTGGACCGGAGCCTAGAAGCTCTCTTT.

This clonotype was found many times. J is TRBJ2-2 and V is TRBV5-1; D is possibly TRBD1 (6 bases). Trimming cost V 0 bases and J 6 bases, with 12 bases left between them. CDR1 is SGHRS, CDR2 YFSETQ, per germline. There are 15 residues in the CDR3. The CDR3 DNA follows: TGCGCCAGCAGCTTGGCGACAGGCTGGGCCGGGGAGCTGTTTTTT. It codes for CASSLATGWAGELFF.

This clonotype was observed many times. The CDR3 loop reads CASGLGQGATEAFF. CDR3 coding DNA: TGTGCTAGTGGTTTGGGACAGGGGGCCACTGAAGCTTTCTTT. The V and J genes are TRBV12-5 and TRBJ1-1; TRBD1 matches at 10 bases. The V gene's germline CDR1 is LGHNT and CDR2 FRNRAP. The V segment lost 1 base and the J segment 4 bases; nucleotides outside the gene matches: 0. The CDR3 has 14 residues.

CDR3: CSARAGFQETQYF. The CDR3 region has the DNA TGCAGTGCTAGGGCAGGGTTCCAAGAGACCCAGTACTTC. This chain links TRBV20-1 with TRBJ2-5, with D perhaps TRBD1 (5 bases). V lost 3 bases to trimming and J lost 1 base, with 9 bases between them. The CDR3 is 13 amino acids. Germline loops: CDR1 DFQATT, CDR2 SNEGSKA (reference sequence).

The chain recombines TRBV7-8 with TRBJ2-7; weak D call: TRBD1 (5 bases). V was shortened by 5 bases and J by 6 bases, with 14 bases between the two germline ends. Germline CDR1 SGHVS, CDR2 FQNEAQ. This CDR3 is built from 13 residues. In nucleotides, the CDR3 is TGTGCCAGCAGCCTATCAGGGTATTTCGAGCAGTACTTC. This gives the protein CASSLSGYFEQYF.

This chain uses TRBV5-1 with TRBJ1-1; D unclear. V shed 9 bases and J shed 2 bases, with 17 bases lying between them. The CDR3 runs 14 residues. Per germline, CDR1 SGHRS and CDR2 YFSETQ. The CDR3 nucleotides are TGCGCCACCAGTAAGGGTTCCTCCAACACTGAAGCTTTCTTT. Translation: CATSKGSSNTEAFF. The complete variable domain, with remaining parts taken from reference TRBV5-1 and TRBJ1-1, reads KAGVTQTPRYLIKTRGQQVTLSCSPISGHRSVSWYQQTPGQGLQFLFEYFSETQRNKGNFPGRFSGRQFSNSRSEMNVSTLELGDSALYLCATSKGSSNTEAFFGQGTRLTVV.

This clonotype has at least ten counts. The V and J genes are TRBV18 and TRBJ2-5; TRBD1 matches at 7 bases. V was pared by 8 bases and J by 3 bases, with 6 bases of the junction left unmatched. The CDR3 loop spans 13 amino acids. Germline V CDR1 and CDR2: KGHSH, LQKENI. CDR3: CASSPGQEETQYF. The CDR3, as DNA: TGTGCCAGCAGCCCAGGACAGGAAGAGACCCAGTACTTC.

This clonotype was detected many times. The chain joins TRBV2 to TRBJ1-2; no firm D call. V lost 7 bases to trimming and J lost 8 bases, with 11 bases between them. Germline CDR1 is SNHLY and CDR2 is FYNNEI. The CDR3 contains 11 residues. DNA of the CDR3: TGTGCCAGCACCCGCGGGCTCGGCTACACCTTC. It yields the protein CASTRGLGYTF.

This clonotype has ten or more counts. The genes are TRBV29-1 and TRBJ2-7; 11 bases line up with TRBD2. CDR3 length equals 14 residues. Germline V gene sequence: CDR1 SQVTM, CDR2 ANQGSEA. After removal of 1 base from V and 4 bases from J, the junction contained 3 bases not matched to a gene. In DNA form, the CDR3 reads TGCAGCGTTGAAGCGGCTAGCGGGAGGTACGAGCAGTACTTC. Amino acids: CSVEAASGRYEQYF.

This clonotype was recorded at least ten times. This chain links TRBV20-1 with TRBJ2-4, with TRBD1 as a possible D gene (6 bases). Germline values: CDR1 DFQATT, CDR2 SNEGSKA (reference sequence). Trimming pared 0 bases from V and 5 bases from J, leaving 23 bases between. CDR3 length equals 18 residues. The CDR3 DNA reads TGCAGTGCTAGAGATCATCGGTTACAGGGTCGGGTACAAAACATTCAGTACTTC. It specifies CSARDHRLQGRVQNIQYF.

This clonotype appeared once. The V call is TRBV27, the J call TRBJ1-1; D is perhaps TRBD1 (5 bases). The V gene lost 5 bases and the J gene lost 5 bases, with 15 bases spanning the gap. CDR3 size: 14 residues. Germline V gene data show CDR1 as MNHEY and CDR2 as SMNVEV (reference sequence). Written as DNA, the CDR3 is TGTGCCAGCAGTAACCCCCAAAGGGGAACTGAAGCTTTCTTT. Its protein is CASSNPQRGTEAFF.

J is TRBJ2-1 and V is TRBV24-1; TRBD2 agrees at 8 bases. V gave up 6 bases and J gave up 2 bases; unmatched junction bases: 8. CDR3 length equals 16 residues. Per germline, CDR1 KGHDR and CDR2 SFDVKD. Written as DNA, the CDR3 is TGTGCCACCAGTACGAGCGGGAGCAGGACCTACAATGAGCAGTTCTTC. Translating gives CATSTSGSRTYNEQFF.

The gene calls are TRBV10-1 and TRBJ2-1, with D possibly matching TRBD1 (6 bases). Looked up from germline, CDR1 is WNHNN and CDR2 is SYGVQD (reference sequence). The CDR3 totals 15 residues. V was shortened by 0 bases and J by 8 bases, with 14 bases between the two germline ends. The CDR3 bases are TGCGCCAGCAGTGAGTCTGGGGCTAGGGGGTATGAGCAGTTCTTC. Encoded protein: CASSESGARGYEQFF.